This T cell receptor beta chain was identified during a study of HIV-infected patients and healthy controls. Study-wide results and limits: Study cohorts differed slightly in age and sex, but this did not explain diversity differences. HIV+ repertoires were severely depleted of MAIT alpha-chain CDR3s, unlike healthy controls.

Antiretroviral therapy had run roughly three months, about 14 weeks, before follow-up blood collection. Whole blood was used without fractionation, so all unsorted peripheral T cells were included. Reverse transcription used around 500 ng RNA and constant-region primers for alpha and beta. Separate chain-specific third strand synthesis with multiplexing indices produced the alpha and beta libraries. One entry per CDR3 protein, called by TCRdb with MiXCR from the 5' RACE reads. Of 8,000 to 9,000 distinct CDR3 sequences listed, about 8.4% are singletons. CDR3 length equals 13 residues. The V end was cut by 2 bases, the J end by 2 bases, with 10 bases between. CDR1 and CDR2 from the germline V gene are DFQATT and SNEGSKA (reference sequence). This clonotype showed up just a few times. Its specificity is not known.

This clonotype was sampled from an adult with HIV infection. The starting material was blood, obtained during antiretroviral therapy. J is TRBJ2-7 and V is TRBV20-1; tentatively, D is TRBD1 (6 bases). The CDR3 loop reads CSARRGTAYEQYF. In DNA, the CDR3 is TGCAGTGCTAGAAGGGGGACGGCCTACGAGCAGTACTTC.